In its sample, the clone carrying this TCR beta chain was seen once. Its antigen is still unknown. The time point was: week 5, during vaccination. A single vaccine dose contained 300 ug of mutant IDH1 20-mer peptide, and topical imiquimod was used with it. The entry originates in a study of a mutant IDH1 vaccine in newly diagnosed glioma. Study details: An approximately 62% male, 37.5% female split and a mean age of roughly 37 years characterized treated patients.

Repertoires were generated with immunoSEQ multiplex PCR, while TCRdb's copy carries only in-frame clones and drops some. The table includes around 61,000 clones, just under 90% detected once. CDR1 is SGHRS, CDR2 YFSETQ, per germline. Trimming removed 4 bases from V and 1 base from J, with 9 bases in between. The CDR3 sequence is 13 residues long. The clonotype comes from a woman in her thirties or forties with glioma. The starting material was PBMCs, obtained from a glioma patient whose treatment included an IDH1 peptide vaccine. The chain couples TRBV5-1 to TRBJ2-7; weak D call: TRBD1 (5 bases). This chain's CDR3 is CASSLTDSYEQYF. The CDR3 coding sequence is TGCGCCAGCAGCCTGACAGATTCCTACGAGCAGTACTTC.